This T cell receptor (beta chain) emerged from a study of CD8+CD57+ T cells in acquired aplastic anemia. Whole-study context: The average for DNA from sorted CD4+ and CD8+ cells was 3.2 ug.

Regarding the study as a whole: Fewer than 30 CD8+ CDR3 sequences were shared between patients and controls.

Trimming cost V 4 bases and J 0 bases; bases outside gene matches: 6. This CDR3 has 16 residues. The germline V gene encodes CDR1 MDHEN and CDR2 SYDVKM. TCR beta VDJ and CDR3 were profiled, and genomic DNA was the template. One entry per CDR3 protein, called by TCRdb with MiXCR from the reads. The sample lists about 240,000 distinct CDR3 sequences, roughly half occurring once. Sequenced patients had shown CD8+CD57+ cell expansion by flow cytometry. Acquired aplastic anemia of severe grade affected all patients. Receipt of therapy had not occurred in any patient by the time of blood sampling. Regarding this clonotype: Its antigen is not known.

The gene calls are TRBV28 and TRBJ2-7, with TRBD2 identical over 10 bases. The TCR was taken from a human donor with aplastic anemia. Material: sorted CD4+, CD8+, or CD8+CD57+ T cells (not recorded which) from PBMCs. CDR3 coding DNA: TGTGCCAGCAGTTCGACTAGCGGGCTGAGCTCCTACGAGCAGTACTTC. Translating gives CASSSTSGLSSYEQYF.